This is a list of T cell receptor beta chains from one sample in a study of T cell responses to AZD1222 COVID-19 vaccine. Assay used: immunoSEQ multiplex PCR; TCRdb lists only in-frame clones, some missing. Seen here are around 190,000 clones, around 88% observed once, and the top ten hold around 0.5%. The source was peripheral blood, collected on day 0 of AZD1222 vaccination. Receptor source: an adult in good health. Each CDR3 is given with its conserved first and last residue. The D gene is left open where the match is weak. Some rows mark clone size as missing; the rest say once, few, many or name a class of expanded clone.

v_call	d_call	clone_size	j_call	cdr3_aa	cdr3_nt
TRBV7-4	NA	NA	TRBJ2-2	CASSHKGPVRGTGELFF	TGTGCCAGCAGTCATAAGGGGCCTGTCCGGGGCACCGGGGAGCTGTTTTTT
TRBV6-1	NA	NA	TRBJ1-1	CASSDRVEAFF	TGTGCCAGCAGTGACAGGGTTGAAGCTTTCTTT
TRBV5-1	NA	NA	TRBJ1-2	CASSLAVDRLYGYTF	TGCGCCAGCAGCTTGGCGGTGGACAGACTCTATGGCTACACCTTC
TRBV12-5	NA	NA	TRBJ2-1	CASGSLAHYNEQFF	TGTGCTAGTGGTTCACTAGCACACTACAATGAGCAGTTCTTC
TRBV6-5	NA	NA	TRBJ1-5	CASTPRGPNQPQHF	TGTGCCAGCACCCCCCGGGGGCCCAATCAGCCCCAGCATTTT
TRBV11-2	NA	NA	TRBJ2-3	CASSPMGDTQYF	TGTGCCAGCAGCCCCATGGGAGATACGCAGTATTTT
TRBV24-1	NA	NA	TRBJ2-1	CATSDLGVSNEQFF	TGTGCCACCAGTGATTTAGGCGTTTCCAATGAGCAGTTCTTC
TRBV12-5	TRBD1	NA	TRBJ1-1	CASGLATGADTEAFF	TGTGCTAGTGGTTTGGCGACAGGGGCGGACACTGAAGCTTTCTTT
TRBV12-5	TRBD2	NA	TRBJ2-1	CASGSGTSGLHEQFF	TGTGCTAGTGGTTCCGGGACTAGCGGGTTACATGAGCAGTTCTTC
TRBV13	NA	NA	TRBJ2-6	CASSLGSGASGANVLTF	TGTGCCAGCAGCTTAGGCAGTGGGGCCTCTGGGGCCAACGTCCTGACTTTC
TRBV7-2	NA	NA	TRBJ2-7	CASSLASTSATTLYEQYF	TGTGCCAGCAGCTTAGCGTCTACGAGCGCAACAACACTCTACGAGCAGTACTTC
TRBV27	TRBD2	NA	TRBJ2-1	CASSLSYLAGTTYNEQFF	TGTGCCAGCAGTTTATCGTACCTAGCGGGAACTACCTACAATGAGCAGTTCTTC
TRBV5-4	TRBD1	NA	TRBJ2-7	CASSLDRATYEQYF	TGTGCCAGCAGCTTAGACAGGGCGACCTACGAGCAGTACTTC
TRBV10-3	TRBD2	NA	TRBJ2-1	CAISARGLPYNEQFF	TGTGCCATCAGTGCGAGGGGACTACCCTACAATGAGCAGTTCTTC
TRBV4-3	NA	NA	TRBJ2-7	CASSQGARTPYEQYF	TGCGCCAGCAGCCAAGGGGCACGGACACCCTACGAGCAGTACTTC
TRBV28	NA	NA	TRBJ1-1	CASTLLTLGDTEAFF	TGTGCCAGCACCCTACTTACCCTTGGGGACACTGAAGCTTTCTTT
TRBV5-6	NA	NA	TRBJ1-6	CASSRGGLSRLNNSPLHF	TGTGCCAGCAGCCGCGGAGGGCTATCACGACTTAATAATTCACCCCTCCACTTT
TRBV4-2	TRBD1	NA	TRBJ2-5	CASSQQDRGFETQYF	TGTGCCAGCAGCCAACAGGACAGGGGCTTTGAGACCCAGTACTTC
TRBV2	TRBD1	NA	TRBJ2-2	CASKTGGNTGELFF	TGTGCCAGTAAGACAGGGGGCAACACCGGGGAGCTGTTTTTT
TRBV9	NA	NA	TRBJ1-4	CASSASRSANEKLFF	TGTGCCAGCAGCGCCAGCCGGAGCGCTAATGAAAAACTGTTTTTT
TRBV19	NA	NA	TRBJ2-2	CASLGRKNTGELFF	TGTGCCAGTCTGGGACGGAAGAACACCGGGGAGCTGTTTTTT
TRBV6-4	TRBD2	few	TRBJ2-3	CASSVSGDSPDTQYF	TGTGCCAGCAGTGTAAGCGGGGATAGCCCAGATACGCAGTATTTT
TRBV27	TRBD2	NA	TRBJ2-2	CASSLEAAGANTGELFF	TGTGCCAGCAGTTTAGAGGCAGCGGGGGCGAACACCGGGGAGCTGTTTTTT
TRBV15	TRBD1	few	TRBJ1-4	CATHRGSNEKLFF	TGTGCCACCCACAGGGGGTCTAATGAAAAACTGTTTTTT
TRBV6-4	NA	once	TRBJ1-6	CASSEGIFGSPLHF	TGTGCCAGCAGTGAGGGTATTTTCGGCTCACCCCTCCACTTT
TRBV18	NA	NA	TRBJ2-7	CASSPLGGTTTNSYEQYF	TGTGCCAGCTCACCATTGGGCGGGACGACAACTAACTCCTACGAGCAGTACTTC
TRBV4-3	TRBD1	NA	TRBJ1-4	CASSSPGQASNEKLFF	TGCGCCAGCAGCTCACCCGGACAGGCCAGTAATGAAAAACTGTTTTTT
TRBV5-3	NA	NA	TRBJ2-4	CARSLGSAKNIQYF	TGTGCCAGAAGCTTGGGGTCGGCCAAAAACATTCAGTACTTC
TRBV11-2	NA	NA	TRBJ2-3	CASSLLRDPPDTQYF	TGTGCCAGCAGCTTACTAAGAGATCCCCCAGATACGCAGTATTTT
TRBV19	NA	NA	TRBJ1-2	CASSIGGSNGYTF	TGTGCCAGTAGTATCGGGGGTTCCAATGGCTACACCTTC
TRBV7-2	NA	NA	TRBJ2-3	CASRPPFWGGAADTQYF	TGTGCCAGCAGACCTCCGTTCTGGGGGGGGGCAGCAGATACGCAGTATTTT
TRBV12-5	TRBD2	NA	TRBJ2-7	CASGLPSGYEQYF	TGTGCTAGTGGTTTGCCTAGCGGCTACGAGCAGTACTTC
TRBV27	TRBD1	NA	TRBJ1-2	CASSRDSGDNYGYTF	TGTGCCAGCAGTCGGGACAGCGGTGATAACTATGGCTACACCTTC
TRBV11-2	TRBD1	NA	TRBJ1-6	CASSPIRGDNSPLHF	TGTGCCAGCAGCCCGATCAGGGGGGATAATTCACCCCTCCACTTT
TRBV14	NA	NA	TRBJ1-6	CATSATGGVSPLHF	TGTGCCACCTCAGCCACGGGGGGGGTGTCACCCCTCCACTTT
TRBV5-4	TRBD2	NA	TRBJ2-1	CASSHRLAGVNEQFF	TGTGCCAGCAGCCACAGACTAGCGGGGGTCAATGAGCAGTTCTTC
TRBV20-1	TRBD2	NA	TRBJ2-2	CSASREVGTNTGELFF	TGCAGTGCTAGTCGGGAGGTAGGGACGAACACCGGGGAGCTGTTTTTT
TRBV14	TRBD2	NA	TRBJ2-7	CASSQAYGTSGYEQYF	TGTGCCAGCAGCCAAGCGTACGGGACTAGCGGCTACGAGCAGTACTTC
TRBV6-5	NA	NA	TRBJ1-1	CASSFRGGNTEAFF	TGTGCCAGCAGCTTTAGAGGAGGGAACACTGAAGCTTTCTTT
TRBV7-2	NA	NA	TRBJ1-2	CASTRLGVGYGYTF	TGTGCCAGCACCCGGTTAGGGGTAGGCTATGGCTACACCTTC
TRBV7-3	TRBD1	NA	TRBJ2-1	CASSGSGQGAYNEQFF	TGTGCCAGCAGCGGGTCAGGACAGGGGGCCTACAATGAGCAGTTCTTC
TRBV7-8	NA	NA	TRBJ1-6	CASSPNSGQGGSPLHF	TGTGCCAGCAGCCCCAACTCTGGGCAGGGTGGTTCACCCCTCCACTTT
TRBV5-1	NA	NA	TRBJ1-2	CASSLGQGGYTF	TGCGCCAGCAGCTTGGGGCAGGGCGGCTACACCTTC